This is a list of T cell receptor beta chains from one sample in a study of blood T cell repertoires in COVID-19. The protocol was immunoSEQ multiplex PCR, while the TCRdb copy is restricted to in-frame clones and leaves out a portion. The table records a few hundred thousand clones, roughly 76% of them present only once. The sequenced sample consisted of peripheral blood. The source is a human donor in a cohort sampled during active COVID-19. Both conserved end residues are part of each CDR3. Fields, in order: J gene, CDR3 length, V gene, clone size, D gene, CDR3 DNA, CDR3 protein. A D gene is named only where the DNA matches it firmly. Some rows mark clone size as missing; the rest say once, few, many or name a class of expanded clone.

TRBJ2-7 | 14 | TRBV15 | . | TRBD1 | TGTGCCACCAGCAGGGTGGGACAGGGAGGTGTGCAGTACTTC | CATSRVGQGGVQYF
TRBJ1-2 | 13 | TRBV27 | . | TRBD1 | TGTGCCAGCAGTCCGGACAGGGGTTATGGCTACACCTTC | CASSPDRGYGYTF
TRBJ2-1 | 14 | TRBV19 | many | . | TGTGCCAGTAGTAATGCGGAGCCATACAATGAGCAGTTCTTC | CASSNAEPYNEQFF
TRBJ2-2 | 17 | TRBV19 | once | . | TGTGCCAGTATCCCATCATGGGGGGAATATAGTGCAGGGGAGCTGTTTTTT | CASIPSWGEYSAGELFF
TRBJ2-1 | 15 | TRBV19 | once | . | TGTGCCAGTAGTGCCCGGGGAGCGCCCTACAATGAGCAGTTCTTC | CASSARGAPYNEQFF
TRBJ2-7 | 16 | TRBV5-4 | . | TRBD2 | TGTGCCAGCAGCCCTAACGGACTAGCGGGGTTGGGAAAGCAGTACTTC | CASSPNGLAGLGKQYF
TRBJ2-2 | 13 | TRBV10-3 | . | . | TGTGCCATCAGGAGACAAACGACCGGGGAGCTGTTTTTT | CAIRRQTTGELFF
TRBJ2-3 | 17 | TRBV7-8 | . | TRBD2 | TGTGCCAGCAGCTTCCAGGGACTAGCGGGAGTCCCAGATACGCAGTATTTT | CASSFQGLAGVPDTQYF
TRBJ2-7 | 13 | TRBV7-8 | once | . | TGTGCCAGCAGCTGGGGCAGGGCCTACGAGCAGTACTTC | CASSWGRAYEQYF
TRBJ2-5 | 14 | TRBV9 | . | TRBD2 | TGTGCCAGCAGCGCGAGCGGGGGGGGTGAGACCCAGTACTTC | CASSASGGGETQYF
TRBJ1-1 | 18 | TRBV5-1 | . | . | TGCGCCAGCAGCTTGGAAGGAGGGCTCCGGCTAACTAACACTGAAGCTTTCTTT | CASSLEGGLRLTNTEAFF
TRBJ2-3 | 16 | TRBV9 | once | TRBD2 | TGTGCCAGCAGCGTCGTAGCGGGAGGTGCCACAGATACGCAGTATTTT | CASSVVAGGATDTQYF
TRBJ1-1 | 12 | TRBV29-1 | . | TRBD1 | TGCAGCGTCCCAGGGGGCGGTAATGAAGCTTTCTTT | CSVPGGGNEAFF
TRBJ1-1 | 15 | TRBV5-1 | . | TRBD1 | TGCGCCAGCAGCTTGGAGGGACAGGGGAACACTGAAGCTTTCTTT | CASSLEGQGNTEAFF
TRBJ2-7 | 15 | TRBV30 | . | . | TGTGCCTGGAGTGTAAGTAGGAGGGAAGGGCACGAGCAGTACTTC | CAWSVSRREGHEQYF
TRBJ1-2 | 15 | TRBV6-1 | . | TRBD1 | TGTGCCAGCAGTGAGGGGGACAGGGCTGGCTATGGCTACACCTTC | CASSEGDRAGYGYTF
TRBJ2-7 | 17 | TRBV4-3 | . | TRBD2 | TGCGCCAGCAGCCCTCAGGATGACCGGGAGGGCCTATACGAGCAGTACTTC | CASSPQDDREGLYEQYF
TRBJ1-1 | 16 | TRBV27 | . | . | TGTGCCAGCAGTTTATCCCAACTAGGTATGAACACTGAAGCTTTCTTT | CASSLSQLGMNTEAFF
TRBJ2-3 | 15 | TRBV5-1 | . | . | TGCGCCAGCAGCTTGGGGACTACGTCGCCAGATACGCAGTATTTT | CASSLGTTSPDTQYF
TRBJ2-7 | 13 | TRBV18 | few | . | TGTGCCAGCTCACCGGGGAGCTCCTACGAGCAGTACTTC | CASSPGSSYEQYF
TRBJ2-7 | 15 | TRBV28 | . | . | TGTGCCAGCTCCGCACCATCGCCCGGCTCCTACGAGCAGTACTTC | CASSAPSPGSYEQYF
TRBJ2-3 | 12 | TRBV7-9 | few | . | TGTGCCAGCAGCTTGTTACAAGATACGCAGTATTTT | CASSLLQDTQYF
TRBJ2-7 | 15 | TRBV9 | few | TRBD1 | TGTGCCAGCAGCGGCCGGGACAGGGGCGCCTACGAGCAGTACTTC | CASSGRDRGAYEQYF
TRBJ1-1 | 14 | TRBV6-2/TRBV6-3 | . | . | TGTGCCAGCAGTTACGTCCGGAGGGACACTGAAGCTTTCTTT | CASSYVRRDTEAFF
TRBJ2-2 | 13 | TRBV7-7 | few | . | TGTGCCAGCAGCTTTAGCGGTTCGGGGGAGCTGTTTTTT | CASSFSGSGELFF
TRBJ1-5 | 15 | TRBV18 | . | . | TGTGCCAGCTCACCACAGGGGGGGAGCAATCAGCCCCAGCATTTT | CASSPQGGSNQPQHF
TRBJ1-1 | 16 | TRBV7-9 | . | . | TGTGCCAGCAGCTCCAACAGGCAAACCCGGAACACTGAAGCTTTCTTT | CASSSNRQTRNTEAFF
TRBJ2-7 | 16 | TRBV28 | . | . | TGTGCCAGCAGTTTACACCCTGAAAGGAGCTCCTACGAGCAGTACTTC | CASSLHPERSSYEQYF
TRBJ1-5 | 17 | TRBV19 | . | . | TGTGCCAGTAGTATAGGGGGCGGGGGCGGCACCAATCAGCCCCAGCATTTT | CASSIGGGGGTNQPQHF
TRBJ1-3 | 18 | TRBV19 | . | TRBD1 | TGTGCCAGTAGTACGACCTACCGGGGACAGCACTCTGGAAACACCATATATTTT | CASSTTYRGQHSGNTIYF
TRBJ1-5 | 17 | TRBV6-4 | . | . | TGTGCCAGCAGTTCCTTCGCGGGGGGTCGGGGCGATCAGCCCCAGCATTTT | CASSSFAGGRGDQPQHF
TRBJ2-7 | 15 | TRBV3-1/TRBV3-2 | . | TRBD1 | TGTGCCAGCAGCCAAGTGGCAGGGGGTCACTACGAGCAGTACTTC | CASSQVAGGHYEQYF
TRBJ1-4 | 13 | TRBV18 | . | . | TGTGCCAGCGCGTACGGGAATAATGAAAAACTGTTTTTT | CASAYGNNEKLFF
TRBJ2-7 | 13 | TRBV6-2/TRBV6-3 | many | . | TGTGCCAGCAGTTACGAGAGTAACTACGAGCAGTACTTC | CASSYESNYEQYF
TRBJ2-7 | 14 | TRBV5-4 | . | TRBD1 | TGTGCCAGCAGCCCCACACAGGGGTCCTTAGAGCAGTACTTC | CASSPTQGSLEQYF
TRBJ1-1 | 15 | TRBV3-1/TRBV3-2 | . | . | TGTGCCAGCAGCCAAGAAATAACCGGGAGCACTGAAGCTTTCTTT | CASSQEITGSTEAFF
TRBJ1-1 | 15 | TRBV28 | few | TRBD1 | TGTGCCAGCAGTCCCTCTCAGACAGGGTTACCTGAAGCTTTCTTT | CASSPSQTGLPEAFF
TRBJ2-1 | 17 | TRBV6-2/TRBV6-3 | many | TRBD2 | TGTGCCAGCAGTTACCCGACGCGCGGGAGCTCCTACAATGAGCAGTTCTTC | CASSYPTRGSSYNEQFF
TRBJ2-1 | 16 | TRBV15 | . | TRBD2 | TGTGCCACCAGCAGAGAAGGTCTAGCGGTCTACAATGAGCAGTTCTTC | CATSREGLAVYNEQFF
TRBJ1-2 | 14 | TRBV9 | . | . | TGTGCCAGCAGCGTAGACATTACTAACTATGGCTACACCTTC | CASSVDITNYGYTF
TRBJ2-7 | 12 | TRBV6-1 | . | . | TGTGCCAGCAGTGAGGGACTCTACGAGCAGTACTTC | CASSEGLYEQYF
TRBJ2-5 | 14 | TRBV14 | . | TRBD2 | TGTGCCAGCAGCCCCTTAGCGGGAGCGGAGACCCAGTACTTC | CASSPLAGAETQYF
TRBJ1-2 | 14 | TRBV5-5 | . | . | TGTGCCAGCAGCTTGGGGGACAAGGGCTATGGCTACACCTTC | CASSLGDKGYGYTF
TRBJ2-7 | 16 | TRBV18 | . | . | TGTGCCAGCTCACCACAAGGGCAGGGAGGAGCCTACGAGCAGTACTTC | CASSPQGQGGAYEQYF
TRBJ1-4 | 14 | TRBV5-1 | . | . | TGCGCCAGCAGCTCTGAGGGCTCCAATGAAAAACTGTTTTTT | CASSSEGSNEKLFF
TRBJ1-4 | 15 | TRBV7-9 | . | . | TGTGCCAGCAGCTTACAAGGGGCAACTAATGAAAAACTGTTTTTT | CASSLQGATNEKLFF
TRBJ1-1 | 15 | TRBV24-1 | . | TRBD1 | TGTGCCACCAGTGATTCGAGGGGGCGTAGCACTGAAGCTTTCTTT | CATSDSRGRSTEAFF
TRBJ1-2 | 15 | TRBV11-2 | . | . | TGTGCCAGCAGCTTAGATCAGGCCAGACCCTATGGCTACACCTTC | CASSLDQARPYGYTF
TRBJ2-1 | 15 | TRBV3-1/TRBV3-2 | many | . | TGTGCCAGCAGCCAATGGACTTATACGAACAATGAGCAGTTCTTC | CASSQWTYTNNEQFF
TRBJ2-2 | 17 | TRBV27 | . | . | TGTGCCAGCAGCCTTTTCCTCGAGACAGGGAACACCGGGGAGCTGTTTTTT | CASSLFLETGNTGELFF
TRBJ1-6 | 16 | TRBV9 | . | . | TGTGCCAGCAGCCATCCGGGGGGGACGGAAAATTCACCCCTCCACTTT | CASSHPGGTENSPLHF